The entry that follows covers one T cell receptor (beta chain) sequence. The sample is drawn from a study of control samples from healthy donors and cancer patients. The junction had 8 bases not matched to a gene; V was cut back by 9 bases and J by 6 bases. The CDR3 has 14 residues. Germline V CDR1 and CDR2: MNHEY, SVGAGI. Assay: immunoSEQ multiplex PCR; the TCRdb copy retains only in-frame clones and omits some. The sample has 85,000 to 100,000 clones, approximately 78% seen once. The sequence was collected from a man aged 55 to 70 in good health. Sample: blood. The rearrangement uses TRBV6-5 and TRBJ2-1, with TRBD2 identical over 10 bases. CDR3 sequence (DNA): TGTGCCAGTGACCTAGCGGGAGACGGCAATGAGCAGTTCTTC. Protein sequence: CASDLAGDGNEQFF.